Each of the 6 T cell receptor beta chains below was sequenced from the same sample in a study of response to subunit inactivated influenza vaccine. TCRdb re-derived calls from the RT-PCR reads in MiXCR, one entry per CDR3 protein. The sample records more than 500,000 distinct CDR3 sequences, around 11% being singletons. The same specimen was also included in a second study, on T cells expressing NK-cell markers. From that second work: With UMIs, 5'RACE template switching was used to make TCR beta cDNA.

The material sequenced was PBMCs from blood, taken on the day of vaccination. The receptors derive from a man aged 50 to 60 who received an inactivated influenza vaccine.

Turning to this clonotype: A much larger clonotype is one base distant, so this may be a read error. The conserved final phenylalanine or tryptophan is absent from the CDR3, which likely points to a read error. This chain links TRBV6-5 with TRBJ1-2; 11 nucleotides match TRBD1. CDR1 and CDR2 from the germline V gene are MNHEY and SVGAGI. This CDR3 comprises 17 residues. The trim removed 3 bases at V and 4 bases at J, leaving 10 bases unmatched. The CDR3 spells CASSYSRTGGGGYGYTS. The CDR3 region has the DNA TGTGCCAGCAGTTATTCAAGGACAGGGGGCGGTGGCTATGGCTACACCTCC.

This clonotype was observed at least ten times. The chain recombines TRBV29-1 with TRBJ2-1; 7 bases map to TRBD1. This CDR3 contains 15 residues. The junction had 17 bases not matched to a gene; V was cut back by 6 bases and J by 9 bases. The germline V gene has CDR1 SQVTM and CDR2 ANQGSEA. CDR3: CSVESRTGSTGEQFF. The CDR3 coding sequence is TGCAGCGTGGAATCTCGGACAGGTTCAACGGGTGAGCAGTTCTTC.

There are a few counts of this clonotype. The CDR3 sequence: CASSIRDRAVEQYF. CDR3 nucleotide sequence: TGTGCCAGTAGTATCCGGGACAGAGCCGTCGAGCAGTACTTC. This chain uses TRBV19 with TRBJ2-7; 7 bases agree with TRBD1. Germline CDR1 LNHDA, CDR2 SQIVND (reference sequence). Losses at the gene ends were 3 bases for V and 6 bases for J; bases not matched to a gene: 8. The CDR3 has 14 residues. The variable domain in full, with the rest retrieved from reference TRBV19 and TRBJ2-7, is DGGITQSPKYLFRKEGQNVTLSCEQNLNHDAMYWYRQDPGQGLRLIYYSQIVNDFQKGDIAEGYSVSREKKESFPLTVTSAQKNPTAFYLCASSIRDRAVEQYFGPGTRLTVT.

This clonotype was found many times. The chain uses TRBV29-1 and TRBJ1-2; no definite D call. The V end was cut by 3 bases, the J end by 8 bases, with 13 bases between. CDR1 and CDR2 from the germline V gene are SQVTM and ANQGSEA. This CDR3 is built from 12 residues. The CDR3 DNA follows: TGCAGCGTTGAGGACTTCAAGTGGGGCTACACCTTC. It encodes CSVEDFKWGYTF.

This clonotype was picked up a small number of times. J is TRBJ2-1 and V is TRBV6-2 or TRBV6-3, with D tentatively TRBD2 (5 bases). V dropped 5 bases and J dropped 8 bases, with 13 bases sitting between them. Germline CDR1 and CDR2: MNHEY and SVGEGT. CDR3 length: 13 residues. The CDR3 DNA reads TGTGCCAGCAGTATCACTAGAGGCCATGAGCAGTTCTTC. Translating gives CASSITRGHEQFF.

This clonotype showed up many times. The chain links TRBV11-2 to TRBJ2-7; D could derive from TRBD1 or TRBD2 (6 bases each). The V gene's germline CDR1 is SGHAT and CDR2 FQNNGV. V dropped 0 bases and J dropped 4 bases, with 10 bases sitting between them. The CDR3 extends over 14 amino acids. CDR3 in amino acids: CASSLDGGRYEQYF. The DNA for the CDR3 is TGTGCCAGCAGCTTAGATGGGGGGCGGTACGAGCAGTACTTC.